The 2 T cell receptor beta chains reported below all come from one sample, sequenced in a study of T cells expressing NK-cell markers. TCRdb re-called the 5' RACE reads, yielding one record per CDR3 amino acid sequence without DNA. The sample data list a few hundred thousand distinct CDR3 sequences. The sample consisted of blood T cells: a sorted CD56 or NKG2C T cell subset, CD4+ or CD8+ T cells, or bulk PBMC T cells (not recorded which). Receptors were obtained from a man between 18 and 35 years old in good health.

This chain uses TRBV7-9 with TRBJ2-2; the TRBD1 assignment by TCRdb is unverifiable without DNA. This CDR3 is built from 15 residues. Germline loops: CDR1 SEHNR, CDR2 FQNEAQ (reference sequence). The CDR3 loop is CASSFIQRATGELFF. The complete variable domain, with remaining parts taken from reference TRBV7-9 and TRBJ2-2, reads DTGVSQNPRHKITKRGQNVTFRCDPISEHNRLYWYRQTLGQGPEFLTYFQNEAQLEKSRLLSDRFSAERPKGSFSTLEIQRTEQGDSAMYLCASSFIQRATGELFFGEGSRLTVL.

The chain recombines TRBV12-3 or TRBV12-4 with TRBJ1-4; the TCRdb D gene call, TRBD1, has no DNA to confirm it. The CDR3 runs to 12 residues. The CDR3 here is CASSQDRDYLFF.